This T cell receptor beta chain was identified during a study of CD8+CD57+ T cells in acquired aplastic anemia. In the study overall: The DNA of sorted CD4+ and CD8+ cells averaged roughly 3.2 ug.

CDR1 is SGHAT, CDR2 FQNNGV, per germline. The CDR3 is made up of 16 amino acids. Study results and caveats: Between the patient and control groups, CD8+ Simpson's diversity did not differ significantly. The study identified twenty-nine CD8+ CDR3 sequences shared by patients and controls.

Using genomic DNA as the template, TCR beta VDJ and CDR3 profiling was carried out. TCRdb passed the reads through MiXCR, listing each CDR3 protein once. The profile shows 150,000 to 200,000 distinct CDR3 sequences, more than 45% of them singletons. With respect to this clonotype: What it recognizes is unknown. An end of the junction does not agree with germline; a read error may underlie this.

The patients chosen for sequencing had shown expansion of CD8+CD57+ cells (detected by flow cytometry). All participating patients were living with severe acquired aplastic anemia. The receptor comes from a human donor with aplastic anemia. The J gene is TRBJ1-2, the V gene TRBV11-2; TRBD1 matches 9 bases. Sequenced material: sorted CD4+, CD8+, or CD8+CD57+ T cells (not recorded which) from PBMCs. CDR3: CASSRTGGDRNYDYTF. CDR3 sequence (DNA): TGTGCCAGCAGTCGTACAGGGGGCGATCGCAACTATGACTACACCTTC.